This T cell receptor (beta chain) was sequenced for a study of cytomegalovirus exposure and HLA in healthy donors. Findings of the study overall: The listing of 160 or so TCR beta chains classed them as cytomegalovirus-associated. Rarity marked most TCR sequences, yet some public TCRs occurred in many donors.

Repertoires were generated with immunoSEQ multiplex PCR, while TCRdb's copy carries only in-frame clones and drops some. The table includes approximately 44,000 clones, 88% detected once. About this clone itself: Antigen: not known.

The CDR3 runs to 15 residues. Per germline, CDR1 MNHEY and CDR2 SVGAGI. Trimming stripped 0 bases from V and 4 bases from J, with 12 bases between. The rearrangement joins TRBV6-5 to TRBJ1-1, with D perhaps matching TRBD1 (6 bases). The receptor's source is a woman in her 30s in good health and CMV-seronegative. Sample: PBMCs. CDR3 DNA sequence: TGTGCCAGCAGTTACTCGATGGGGGCGGCCACTGAAGCTTTCTTT. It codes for CASSYSMGAATEAFF.